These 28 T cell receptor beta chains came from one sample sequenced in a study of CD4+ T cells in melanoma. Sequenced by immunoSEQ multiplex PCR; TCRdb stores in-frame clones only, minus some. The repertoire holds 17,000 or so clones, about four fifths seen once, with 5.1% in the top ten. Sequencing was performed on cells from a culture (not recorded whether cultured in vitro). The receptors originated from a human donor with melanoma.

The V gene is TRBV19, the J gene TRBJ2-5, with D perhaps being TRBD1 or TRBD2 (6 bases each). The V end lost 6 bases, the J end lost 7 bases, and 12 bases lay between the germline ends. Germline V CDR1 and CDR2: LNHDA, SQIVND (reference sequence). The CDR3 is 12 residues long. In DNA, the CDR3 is TGTGCCAGTAGCGGGGGCTCACCGACCCAGTACTTC. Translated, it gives CASSGGSPTQYF.

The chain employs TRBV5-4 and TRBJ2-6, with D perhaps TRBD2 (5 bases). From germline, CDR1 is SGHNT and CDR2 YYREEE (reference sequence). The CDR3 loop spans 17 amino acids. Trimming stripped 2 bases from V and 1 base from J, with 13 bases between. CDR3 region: CASSFQGRLSGANVLTF. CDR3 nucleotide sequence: TGTGCCAGCAGCTTTCAAGGTCGACTATCTGGGGCCAACGTCCTGACTTTC.

The CDR3, as DNA: TGTGCCAGCTCACCAGCAGGTAATCAGCCCCAGCATTTT. This sequence encodes CASSPAGNQPQHF. The V gene is TRBV18, the J gene TRBJ1-5; D is uncertain. The V end lost 2 bases, the J end lost 4 bases, and 6 bases lay between the germline ends. The CDR3 is 13 amino acids. Germline CDR1 KGHSH, CDR2 LQKENI.

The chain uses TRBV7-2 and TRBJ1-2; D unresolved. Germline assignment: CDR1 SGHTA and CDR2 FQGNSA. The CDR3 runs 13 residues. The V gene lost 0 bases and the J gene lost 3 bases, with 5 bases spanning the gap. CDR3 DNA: TGTGCCAGCAGCTTAGCTCCGCACTATGGCTACACCTTC. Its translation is CASSLAPHYGYTF.

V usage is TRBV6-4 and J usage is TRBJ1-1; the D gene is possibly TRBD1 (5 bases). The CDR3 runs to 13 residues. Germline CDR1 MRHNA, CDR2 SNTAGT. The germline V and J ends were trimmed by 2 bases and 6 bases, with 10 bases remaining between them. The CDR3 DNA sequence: TGTGCCAGCAGTGACCGGGGCCGTGCTGAAGCTTTCTTT. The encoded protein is CASSDRGRAEAFF.

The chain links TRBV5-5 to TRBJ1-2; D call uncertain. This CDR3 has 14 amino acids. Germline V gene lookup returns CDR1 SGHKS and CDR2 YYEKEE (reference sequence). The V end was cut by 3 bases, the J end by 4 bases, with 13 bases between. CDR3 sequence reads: CASSYPGSSYGYTF. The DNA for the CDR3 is TGTGCCAGCAGCTACCCGGGTAGTTCCTATGGCTACACCTTC.

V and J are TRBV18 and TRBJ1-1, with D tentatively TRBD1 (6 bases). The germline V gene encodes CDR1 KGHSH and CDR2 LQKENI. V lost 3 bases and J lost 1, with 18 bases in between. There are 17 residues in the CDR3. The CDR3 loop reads CASSPGGAGAWNTEAFF. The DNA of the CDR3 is TGTGCCAGCTCACCGGGGGGGGCAGGAGCATGGAACACTGAAGCTTTCTTT.

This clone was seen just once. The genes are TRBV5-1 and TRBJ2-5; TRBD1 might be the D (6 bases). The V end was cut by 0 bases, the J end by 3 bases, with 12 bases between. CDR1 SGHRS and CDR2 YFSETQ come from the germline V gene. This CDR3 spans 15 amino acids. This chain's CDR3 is CASSLAPTGKETQYF. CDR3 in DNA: TGCGCCAGCAGCTTGGCCCCGACAGGAAAAGAGACCCAGTACTTC.

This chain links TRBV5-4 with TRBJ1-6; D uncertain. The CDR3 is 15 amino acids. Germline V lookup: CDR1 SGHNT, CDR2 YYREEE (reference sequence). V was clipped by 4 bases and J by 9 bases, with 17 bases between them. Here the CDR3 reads CASSATGQASSPLHF. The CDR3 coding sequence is TGTGCCAGCAGCGCCACCGGCCAGGCAAGTTCACCCCTCCACTTT.

CDR3 sequence (DNA): TGTGCCAGCAGTTCCGCGACGGTTGCCTACGAGCAGTACTTC. Its protein product is CASSSATVAYEQYF. This chain joins TRBV6-5 and TRBJ2-7; D uncertain. The germline V gene encodes CDR1 MNHEY and CDR2 SVGAGI. Trimming shortened V by 4 bases and J by 2 bases, and 12 bases separated the two germline ends. The CDR3 consists of 14 residues.

CDR3 sequence: CASSYSDGTDTQYF. For the CDR3, the DNA is TGTGCCAGCAGTTACTCGGACGGAACAGATACGCAGTATTTT. This chain links TRBV6-5 with TRBJ2-3, with D unresolved. This CDR3 is 14 amino acids long. The V and J ends lost 0 bases and 3 bases respectively, with 7 bases between them. Per germline, CDR1 MNHEY and CDR2 SVGAGI.

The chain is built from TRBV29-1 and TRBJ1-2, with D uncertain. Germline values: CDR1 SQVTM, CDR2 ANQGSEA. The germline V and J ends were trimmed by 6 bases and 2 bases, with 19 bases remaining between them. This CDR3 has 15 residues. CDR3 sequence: CSVIPFVAANYGYTF. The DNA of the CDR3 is TGCAGCGTAATCCCCTTCGTGGCAGCGAACTATGGCTACACCTTC.

DNA of the CDR3: TGTGCCAGTAGTATCCCGCAGGGGCTCCACAATGAGCAGTTCTTC. As protein: CASSIPQGLHNEQFF. This chain joins TRBV19 and TRBJ2-1; perhaps TRBD1 as D (6 bases). The CDR3 runs to 15 residues. V was trimmed by 3 bases and J by 5 bases, leaving 14 bases between them. Germline CDR1 reads LNHDA; CDR2 reads SQIVND (reference sequence).

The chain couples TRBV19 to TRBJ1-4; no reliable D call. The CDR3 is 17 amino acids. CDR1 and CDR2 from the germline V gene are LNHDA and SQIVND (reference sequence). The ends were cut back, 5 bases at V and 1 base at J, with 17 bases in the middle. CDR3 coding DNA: TGTGCCAGTAGTTTACGCCCCTTAGGGTTAACTAATGAAAAACTGTTTTTT. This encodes CASSLRPLGLTNEKLFF.

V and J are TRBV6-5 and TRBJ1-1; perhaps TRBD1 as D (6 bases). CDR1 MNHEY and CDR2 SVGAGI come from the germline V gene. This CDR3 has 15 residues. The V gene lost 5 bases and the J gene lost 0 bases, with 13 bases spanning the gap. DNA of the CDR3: TGTGCCAGCAGTCGCAACAGGGCCTTGAACACTGAAGCTTTCTTT. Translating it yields CASSRNRALNTEAFF.

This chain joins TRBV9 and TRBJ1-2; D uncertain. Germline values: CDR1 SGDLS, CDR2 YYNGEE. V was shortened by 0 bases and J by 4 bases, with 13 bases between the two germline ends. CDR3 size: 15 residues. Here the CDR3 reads CASSVGPSEVYGYTF. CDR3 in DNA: TGTGCCAGCAGCGTAGGTCCGAGCGAGGTCTATGGCTACACCTTC.

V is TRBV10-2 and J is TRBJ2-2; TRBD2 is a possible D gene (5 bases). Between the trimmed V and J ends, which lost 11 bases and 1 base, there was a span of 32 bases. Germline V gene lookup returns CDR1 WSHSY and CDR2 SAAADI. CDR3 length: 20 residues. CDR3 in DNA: TGCGCCGCTAGCCCCACCCCGGGCGGGCGAAGCCCACGGAACACCGGGGAGCTGTTTTTT. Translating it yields CAASPTPGGRSPRNTGELFF.

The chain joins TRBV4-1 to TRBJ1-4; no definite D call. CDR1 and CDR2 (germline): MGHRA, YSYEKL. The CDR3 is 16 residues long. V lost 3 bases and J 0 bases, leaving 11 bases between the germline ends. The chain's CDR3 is CASSHRRAATNEKLFF. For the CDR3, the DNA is TGCGCCAGCAGCCACCGACGGGCAGCAACTAATGAAAAACTGTTTTTT.

The CDR3 DNA is TGCGCCAGCAGCCCACCCGGACTAGCGAGCGGGGAGCTGTTTTTT. It yields the protein CASSPPGLASGELFF. V gene TRBV4-1 combines with J gene TRBJ2-2; 9 nucleotides align to TRBD2. V lost 4 bases and J lost 7; bases outside the gene matches: 7. Germline V gives CDR1 MGHRA, CDR2 YSYEKL. This CDR3 contains 15 residues.

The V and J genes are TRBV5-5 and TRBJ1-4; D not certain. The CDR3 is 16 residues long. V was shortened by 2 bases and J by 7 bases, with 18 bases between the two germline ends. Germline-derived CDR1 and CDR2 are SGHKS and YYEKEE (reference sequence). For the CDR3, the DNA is TGTGCCAGCAGCTTAAGTTCTCTCCGTCTAGGTGAAAAACTGTTTTTT. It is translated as CASSLSSLRLGEKLFF.

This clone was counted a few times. CDR3: CASSRDRGSWGSYEQYF. The DNA for the CDR3 is TGTGCCAGTAGCAGGGACAGGGGTTCCTGGGGCTCCTACGAGCAGTACTTC. The rearrangement joins TRBV19 to TRBJ2-7; TRBD1 matches 10 bases. Germline CDR1 and CDR2: LNHDA and SQIVND (reference sequence). Germline trimming cut 6 bases from V and 0 bases from J; bases unmatched to any gene: 11. CDR3 size: 17 residues.

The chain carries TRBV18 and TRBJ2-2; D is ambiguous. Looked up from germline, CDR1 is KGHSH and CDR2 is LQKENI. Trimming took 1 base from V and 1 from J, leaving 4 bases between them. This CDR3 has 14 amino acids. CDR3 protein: CASSPRVNTGELFF. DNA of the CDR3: TGTGCCAGCTCACCACGGGTGAACACCGGGGAGCTGTTTTTT.

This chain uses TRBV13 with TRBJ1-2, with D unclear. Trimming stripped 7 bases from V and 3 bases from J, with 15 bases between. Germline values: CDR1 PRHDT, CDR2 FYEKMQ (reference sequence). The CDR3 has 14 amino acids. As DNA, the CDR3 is TGTGCCAGCACCGGTCCTTCGAAGGACTATGGCTACACCTTC. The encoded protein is CASTGPSKDYGYTF.

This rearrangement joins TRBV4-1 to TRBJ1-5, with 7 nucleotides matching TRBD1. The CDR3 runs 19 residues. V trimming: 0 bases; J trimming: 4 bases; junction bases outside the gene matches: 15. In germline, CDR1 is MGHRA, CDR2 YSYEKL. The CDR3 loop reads CASSQEVASSTGRNQPQHF. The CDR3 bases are TGCGCCAGCAGCCAAGAAGTGGCTTCGTCGACAGGGAGAAATCAGCCCCAGCATTTT.

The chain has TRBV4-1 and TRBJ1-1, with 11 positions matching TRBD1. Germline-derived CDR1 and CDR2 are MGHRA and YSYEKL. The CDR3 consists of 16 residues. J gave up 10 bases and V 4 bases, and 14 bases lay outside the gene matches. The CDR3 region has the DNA TGCGCCAGCAGCCCCCGAGGGAAGGACAGGGGGCCACGAGCTTTCTTT. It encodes CASSPRGKDRGPRAFF.

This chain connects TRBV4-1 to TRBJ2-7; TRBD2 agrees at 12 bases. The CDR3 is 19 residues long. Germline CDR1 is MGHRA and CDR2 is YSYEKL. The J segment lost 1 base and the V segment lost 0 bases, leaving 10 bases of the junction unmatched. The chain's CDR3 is CASSQEALLAGGKSYEQYF. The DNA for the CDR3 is TGCGCCAGCAGCCAAGAGGCTCTCCTAGCGGGGGGGAAATCCTACGAGCAGTACTTC.

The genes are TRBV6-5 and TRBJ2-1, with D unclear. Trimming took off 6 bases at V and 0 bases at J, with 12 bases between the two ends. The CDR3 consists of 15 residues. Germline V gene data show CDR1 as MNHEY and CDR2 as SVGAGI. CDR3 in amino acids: CASRNTPASYNEQFF. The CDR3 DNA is TGTGCCAGCAGGAACACCCCGGCCTCCTACAATGAGCAGTTCTTC.

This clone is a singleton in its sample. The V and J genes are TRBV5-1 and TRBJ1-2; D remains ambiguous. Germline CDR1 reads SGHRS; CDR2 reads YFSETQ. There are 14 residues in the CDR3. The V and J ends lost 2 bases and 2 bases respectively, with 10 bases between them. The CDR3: CASSFGNRNYGYTF. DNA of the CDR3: TGCGCCAGCAGCTTTGGGAACAGAAACTATGGCTACACCTTC.